A selection of T cell receptor beta chains follows, all from one sample in a study of T cells in Graves' hyperthyroidism and ophthalmopathy. TCRdb independently ran MiXCR on the multiplex PCR reads; one entry per CDR3 protein. The top ten clones hold 18% of a sample with hundreds of thousands of distinct CDR3 sequences, approximately 16% of them seen once. The sample comprised blood. Every receptor here comes from a woman between 18 and 29 years old with Graves' hyperthyroidism. The CDR3 runs from the conserved cysteine through the conserved F or W. A D gene is named only where the DNA matches it firmly. Part of the rows lack a size; the others show once, few, many or a class for expanded clones.

clone size	D gene	V gene	J gene	CDR3 length	CDR3 DNA	CDR3 protein
many	.	TRBV12-3/TRBV12-4	TRBJ2-5	14	TGTGCCAGCAGGACCACAGGGCCGGGGGAGACCCAGTACTTC	CASRTTGPGETQYF
many	TRBD1	TRBV10-3	TRBJ2-7	14	TGTGCCATCAGAACCGGGACAGCTACGGGAGAGCAGTACTTC	CAIRTGTATGEQYF
many	TRBD1	TRBV18	TRBJ1-2	12	TGTGCCAGCTCGCCCGACAGGGATGGCTACACCTTC	CASSPDRDGYTF
many	.	TRBV3-1	TRBJ2-1	12	TGTGCCAGCAGCCAAGATGGCAATGAGCAGTTCTTC	CASSQDGNEQFF
many	TRBD1	TRBV2	TRBJ2-5	15	TGTGCCAGCAGGGTGCGACAGGGGGCGAGAGAGACCCAGTACTTC	CASRVRQGARETQYF
many	TRBD2	TRBV7-3	TRBJ2-3	14	TGTGCCAGCAGCTCGCAGACTAGCGGGGATACGCAGTATTTT	CASSSQTSGDTQYF
few	.	TRBV10-3	TRBJ2-3	16	TGTGCCATCAGTGAGTCGGCGGCGGGGCGCACAGATACGCAGTATTTT	CAISESAAGRTDTQYF
few	.	TRBV3-1	TRBJ1-2	12	TGTGCCAGCAGCCAAGGCCGTGGTGGCTACACCTTC	CASSQGRGGYTF
.	TRBD1	TRBV20-1	TRBJ2-3	14	TGCAGTGCCGACAGGGCAGGGCGCACAGATACGCAGTATTTT	CSADRAGRTDTQYF
.	TRBD1	TRBV5-5	TRBJ1-3	16	TGTGCCAGCAGCCCCGGGACAGGGGATGCTGGAAACACCATATATTTT	CASSPGTGDAGNTIYF
.	.	TRBV7-2	TRBJ1-1	13	TGTGCCAGCAGCTTAACCCCCACCCGGGGGACTTTCTTT	CASSLTPTRGTFF
many	.	TRBV12-3/TRBV12-4	TRBJ2-7	14	TGTGCCAGCACCCCCGGGACGAACTACTCCGAGCAGTACTTC	CASTPGTNYSEQYF
.	.	TRBV7-6	TRBJ2-1	16	TGTGCCAGCAGCTTAGTCCGGGGCCATACTTACAATGAGCAGTTCTTC	CASSLVRGHTYNEQFF